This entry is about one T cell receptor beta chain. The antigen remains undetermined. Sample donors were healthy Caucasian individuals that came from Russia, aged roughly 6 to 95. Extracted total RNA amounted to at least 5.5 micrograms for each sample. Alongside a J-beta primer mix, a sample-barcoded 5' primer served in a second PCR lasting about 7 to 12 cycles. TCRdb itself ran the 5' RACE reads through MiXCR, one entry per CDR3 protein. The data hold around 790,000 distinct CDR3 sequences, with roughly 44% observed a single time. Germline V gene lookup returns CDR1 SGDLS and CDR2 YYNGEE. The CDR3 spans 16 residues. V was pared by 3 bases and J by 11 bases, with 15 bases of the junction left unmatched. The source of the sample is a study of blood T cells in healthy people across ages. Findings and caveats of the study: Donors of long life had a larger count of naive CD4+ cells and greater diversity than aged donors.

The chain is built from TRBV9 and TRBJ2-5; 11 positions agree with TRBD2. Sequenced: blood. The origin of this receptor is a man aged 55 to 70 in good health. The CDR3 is CASSESPSGGPYKQYF. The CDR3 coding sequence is TGTGCCAGCAGCGAGTCCCCTAGCGGGGGGCCCTATAAGCAGTACTTC.